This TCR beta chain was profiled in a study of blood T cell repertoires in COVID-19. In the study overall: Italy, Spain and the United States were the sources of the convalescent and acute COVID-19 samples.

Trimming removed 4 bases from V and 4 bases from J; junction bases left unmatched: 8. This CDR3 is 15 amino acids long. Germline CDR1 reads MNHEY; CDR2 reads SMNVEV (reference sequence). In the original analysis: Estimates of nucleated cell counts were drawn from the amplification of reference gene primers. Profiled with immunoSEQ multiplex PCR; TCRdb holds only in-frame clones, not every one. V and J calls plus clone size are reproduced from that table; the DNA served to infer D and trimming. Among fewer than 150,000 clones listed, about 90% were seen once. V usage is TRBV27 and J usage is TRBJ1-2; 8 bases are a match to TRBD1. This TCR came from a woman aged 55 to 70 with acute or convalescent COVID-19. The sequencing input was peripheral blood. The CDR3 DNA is TGTGCCAGCAGTTCCCGGGACAGGTTTCCCTATGGCTACACCTTC. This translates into CASSSRDRFPYGYTF.